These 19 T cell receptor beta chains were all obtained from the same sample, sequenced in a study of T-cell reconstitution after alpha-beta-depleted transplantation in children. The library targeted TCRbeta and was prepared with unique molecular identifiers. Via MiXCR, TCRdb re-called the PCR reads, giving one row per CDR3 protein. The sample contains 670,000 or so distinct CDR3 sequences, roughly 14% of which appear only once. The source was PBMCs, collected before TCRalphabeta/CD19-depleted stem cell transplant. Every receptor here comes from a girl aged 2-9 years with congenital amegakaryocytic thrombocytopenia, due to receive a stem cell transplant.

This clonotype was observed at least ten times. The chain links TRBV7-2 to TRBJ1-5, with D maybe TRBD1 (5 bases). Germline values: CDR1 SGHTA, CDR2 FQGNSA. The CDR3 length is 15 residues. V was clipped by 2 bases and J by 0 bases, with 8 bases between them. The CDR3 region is CASSLWRGSNQPQHF. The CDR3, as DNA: TGTGCCAGCAGCTTATGGAGGGGTAGCAATCAGCCCCAGCATTTT.

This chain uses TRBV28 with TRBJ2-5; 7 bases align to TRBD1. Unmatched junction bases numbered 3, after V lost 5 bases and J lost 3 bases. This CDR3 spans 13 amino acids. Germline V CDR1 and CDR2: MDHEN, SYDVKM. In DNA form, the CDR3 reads TGTGCCAGCAGTATGACAGGGAAAGAGACCCAGTACTTC. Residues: CASSMTGKETQYF.

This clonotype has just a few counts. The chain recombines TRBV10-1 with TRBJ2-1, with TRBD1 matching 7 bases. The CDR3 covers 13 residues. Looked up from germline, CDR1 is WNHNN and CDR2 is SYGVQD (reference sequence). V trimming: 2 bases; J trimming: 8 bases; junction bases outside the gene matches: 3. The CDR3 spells CASSETDRDEQFF. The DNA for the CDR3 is TGCGCCAGCAGTGAGACCGACAGGGATGAGCAGTTCTTC.

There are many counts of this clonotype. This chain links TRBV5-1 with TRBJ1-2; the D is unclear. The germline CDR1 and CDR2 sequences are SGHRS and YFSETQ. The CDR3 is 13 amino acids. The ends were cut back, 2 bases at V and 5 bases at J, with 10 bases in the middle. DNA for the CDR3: TGCGCCAGCAGCTTAGAACCGGCTTATGGCTACACCTTC. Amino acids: CASSLEPAYGYTF.

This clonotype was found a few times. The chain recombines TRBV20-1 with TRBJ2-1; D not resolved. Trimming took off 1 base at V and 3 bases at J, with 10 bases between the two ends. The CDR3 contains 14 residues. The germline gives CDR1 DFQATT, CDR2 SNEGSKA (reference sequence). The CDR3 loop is CSARVKPSYNEQFF. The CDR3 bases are TGCAGTGCTAGAGTAAAGCCTAGCTACAATGAGCAGTTCTTC.

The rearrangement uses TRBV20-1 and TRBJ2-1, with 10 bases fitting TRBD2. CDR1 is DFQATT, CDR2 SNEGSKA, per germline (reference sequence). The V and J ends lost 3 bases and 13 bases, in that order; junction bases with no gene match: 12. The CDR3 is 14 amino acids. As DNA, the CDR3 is TGCAGTGCTAGTCAGGGACTAGCGCGACAAATCCAGTTCTTC. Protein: CSASQGLARQIQFF.

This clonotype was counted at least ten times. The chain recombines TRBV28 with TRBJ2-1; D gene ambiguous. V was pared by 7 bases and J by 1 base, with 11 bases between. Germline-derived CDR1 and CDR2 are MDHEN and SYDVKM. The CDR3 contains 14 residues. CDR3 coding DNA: TGTGCCAGCAAGGCACCGACTTCCTACAATGAGCAGTTCTTC. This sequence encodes CASKAPTSYNEQFF.

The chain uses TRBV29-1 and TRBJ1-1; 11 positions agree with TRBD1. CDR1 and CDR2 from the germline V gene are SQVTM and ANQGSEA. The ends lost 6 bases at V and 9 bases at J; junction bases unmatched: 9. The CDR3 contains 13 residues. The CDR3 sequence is CSVGTGGSFKAFF. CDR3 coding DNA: TGCAGCGTGGGGACAGGGGGAAGTTTTAAAGCTTTCTTT. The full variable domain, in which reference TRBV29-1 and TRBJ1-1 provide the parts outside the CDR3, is SAVISQKPSRDICQRGTSLTIQCQVDSQVTMMFWYRQQPGQSLTLIATANQGSEATYESGFVIDKFPISRPNLTFSTLTVSNMSPEDSSIYLCSVGTGGSFKAFFGQGTRLTVV.

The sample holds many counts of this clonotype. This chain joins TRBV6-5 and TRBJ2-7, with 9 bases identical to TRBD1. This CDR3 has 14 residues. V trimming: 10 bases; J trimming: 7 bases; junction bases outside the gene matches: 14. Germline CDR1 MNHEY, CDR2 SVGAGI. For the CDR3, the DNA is TGTGCCACCGAGTTAAGGGACAGGGTGATTGAGCAGTACTTC. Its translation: CATELRDRVIEQYF.

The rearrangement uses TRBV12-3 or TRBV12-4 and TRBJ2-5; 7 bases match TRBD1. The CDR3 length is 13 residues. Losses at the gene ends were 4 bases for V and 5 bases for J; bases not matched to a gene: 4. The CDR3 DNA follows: TGTGCCAGCAGTTATGACAGGGCTGAGACCCAGTACTTC. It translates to CASSYDRAETQYF.

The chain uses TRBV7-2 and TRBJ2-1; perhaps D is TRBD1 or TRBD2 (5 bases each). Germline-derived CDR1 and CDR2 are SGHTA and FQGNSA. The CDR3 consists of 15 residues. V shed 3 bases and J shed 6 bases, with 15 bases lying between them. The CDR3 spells CASSLSRRAGNEQFF. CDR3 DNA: TGTGCCAGCAGCTTGTCGCGCAGGGCGGGCAATGAGCAGTTCTTC.

The CDR3 loop is CASSLWDRKGYEQYF. DNA of the CDR3: TGTGCCAGCAGTTTATGGGACAGGAAGGGATACGAGCAGTACTTC. The chain has TRBV28 and TRBJ2-7; 7 nucleotides agree with TRBD1. There are 15 residues in the CDR3. V lost 0 bases to trimming and J lost 4 bases; unmatched junction nucleotides: 6. Germline V gene lookup returns CDR1 MDHEN and CDR2 SYDVKM.

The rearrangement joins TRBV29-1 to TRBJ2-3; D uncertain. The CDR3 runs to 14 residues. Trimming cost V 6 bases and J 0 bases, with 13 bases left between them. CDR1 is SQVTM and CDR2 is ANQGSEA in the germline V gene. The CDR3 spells CSVGTPVSTDTQYF. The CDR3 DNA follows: TGCAGCGTAGGTACCCCTGTGAGCACAGATACGCAGTATTTT.

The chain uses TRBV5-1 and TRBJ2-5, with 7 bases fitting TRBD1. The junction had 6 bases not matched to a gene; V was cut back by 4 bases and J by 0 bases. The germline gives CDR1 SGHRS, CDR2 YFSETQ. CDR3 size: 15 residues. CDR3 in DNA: TGCGCCAGCAGCCCGGACAGGCTTAACCAAGAGACCCAGTACTTC. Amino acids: CASSPDRLNQETQYF.

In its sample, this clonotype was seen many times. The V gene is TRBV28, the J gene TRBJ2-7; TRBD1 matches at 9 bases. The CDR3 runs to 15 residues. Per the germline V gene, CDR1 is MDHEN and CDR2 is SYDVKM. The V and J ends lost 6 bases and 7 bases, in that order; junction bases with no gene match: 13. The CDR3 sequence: CASSSTGTGNSEQYF. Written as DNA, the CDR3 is TGTGCCAGCAGCAGTACCGGGACAGGGAACAGTGAGCAGTACTTC.

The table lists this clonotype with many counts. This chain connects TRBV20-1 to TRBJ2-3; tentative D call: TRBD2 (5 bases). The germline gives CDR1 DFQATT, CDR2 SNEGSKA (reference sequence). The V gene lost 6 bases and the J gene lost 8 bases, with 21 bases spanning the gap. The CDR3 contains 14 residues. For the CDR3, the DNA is TGCAGTGCCAAGATAAGCGGTAGCAGTGGTACGCAGTATTTT. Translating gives CSAKISGSSGTQYF.

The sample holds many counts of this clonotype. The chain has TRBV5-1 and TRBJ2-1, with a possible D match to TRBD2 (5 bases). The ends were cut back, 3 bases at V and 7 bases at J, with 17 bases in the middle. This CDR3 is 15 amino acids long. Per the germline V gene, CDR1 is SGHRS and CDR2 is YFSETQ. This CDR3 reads CASSSGGTYSNEQFF. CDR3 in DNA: TGCGCCAGCAGCTCCGGAGGTACTTACAGTAATGAGCAGTTCTTC.

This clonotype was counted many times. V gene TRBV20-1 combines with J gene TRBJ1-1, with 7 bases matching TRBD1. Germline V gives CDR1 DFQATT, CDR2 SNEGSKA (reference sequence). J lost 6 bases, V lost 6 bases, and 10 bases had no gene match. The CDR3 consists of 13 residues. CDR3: CSARVRGRAEAFF. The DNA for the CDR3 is TGCAGTGCACGGGTCAGGGGGAGGGCTGAAGCTTTCTTT.

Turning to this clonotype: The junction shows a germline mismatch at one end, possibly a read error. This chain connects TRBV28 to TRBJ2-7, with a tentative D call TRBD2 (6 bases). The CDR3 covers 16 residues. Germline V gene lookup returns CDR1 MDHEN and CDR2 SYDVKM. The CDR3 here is CASSKFSWGEIYEQSF. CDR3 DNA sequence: TGTGCCAGCAGCAAGTTTAGTTGGGGGGAGATTTACGAGCAGTCCTTC.